This T cell receptor (beta chain) was documented in a study of HIV-infected patients and healthy controls. TCRdb processed the 5' RACE reads anew with MiXCR; each CDR3 protein has one entry. Here the sample spans roughly 68,000 distinct CDR3 sequences, 15% to 20% being singletons. This clonotype was recorded many times. Germline V gene data show CDR1 as ENHRY and CDR2 as SYGVKD. V dropped 2 bases and J dropped 5; count of bases not matched to a gene: 3. This CDR3 contains 14 residues. This sequence was found in a human donor in good health. The V call is TRBV10-3, the J call TRBJ2-5; 9 nucleotides match TRBD1. What was sequenced was CD4+ T cells from blood. The CDR3 bases are TGTGCCATCAGTGAGGGACAGGGGCGGGAGACCCAGTACTTC. Amino acids: CAISEGQGRETQYF.